The clone carrying this T cell receptor beta chain was detected a few times. Its matching antigen is unknown. This entry is derived from a study of T-cell memory formation after mild COVID-19. Study information: TCR clusters largely stayed donor specific.

V dropped 4 bases and J dropped 7 bases, with 11 bases sitting between them. Germline CDR1 and CDR2: SEHNR and FQNEAQ (reference sequence). This CDR3 region has 13 residues. General observations from the study: Cross-reactive memory seemingly joined, as some responding clones were found in pre-infection memory. Researchers report contracting CD4+ clones mostly in CM and EM, with CD8+ clones in EMRA.

After 5'RACE with constant-segment primers, TCR alpha and TCR beta cDNA libraries carrying sample barcodes and UMIs were obtained. TCRdb itself ran the 5' RACE reads through MiXCR, one entry per CDR3 protein. This sample carries some 150,000 distinct CDR3 sequences, 15% to 20% of them seen once, and the ten largest clones take over 2%. The V call is TRBV7-9, the J call TRBJ2-1; no reliable D call. The sequenced material came from PBMCs or a T cell subset sorted from them (not recorded which). The receptor was derived from an adult woman who had mild COVID-19 (a few samples of this study predate the infection). Cell type and time point are not known. The DNA of the CDR3 is TGTGCCAGCAGCTCTAATCCTAGTAATGAGCAGTTCTTC. Residues: CASSSNPSNEQFF. Full variable domain (missing parts from reference TRBV7-9 and TRBJ2-1): DTGVSQNPRHKITKRGQNVTFRCDPISEHNRLYWYRQTLGQGPEFLTYFQNEAQLEKSRLLSDRFSAERPKGSFSTLEIQRTEQGDSAMYLCASSSNPSNEQFFGPGTRLTVL.